This TCR delta chain was profiled in a study of γδ T cells in repeated Plasmodium falciparum infection. The study's findings and limits: Many TCRgamma sequences overlapped between individuals in stable Vgamma9/Vdelta2+ repertoires.

TCRdb ran CATT on the multiplex PCR reads. This table holds around 46,000 delta-chain clones, 1.5% to 2% found once. V dropped 2 bases and J dropped 3; count of bases not matched to a gene: 15. CDR1 TSWWSYY and CDR2 QGS come from the germline V gene. This CDR3 spans 18 amino acids. Gammadelta T cells were flow-sorted from PBMC into Vgamma9/Vdelta2+ and Vdelta2-negative populations for bulk analysis. Within the sample, this clone is medium-sized (0.01 to 0.1%). The antigen is unknown. The specimen sequenced was gamma-delta T cells from blood. The receptor's source is a pool of human donors (malaria-infected and uninfected, not separated). This sequence joins TRDV1 and TRDJ1; TRDD3 matches at 7 bases. The CDR3 protein is CALGEDNWGRREADKLIF. CDR3 coding DNA: TGTGCTCTTGGGGAAGATAACTGGGGCCGACGGGAGGCCGATAAACTCATCTTT.